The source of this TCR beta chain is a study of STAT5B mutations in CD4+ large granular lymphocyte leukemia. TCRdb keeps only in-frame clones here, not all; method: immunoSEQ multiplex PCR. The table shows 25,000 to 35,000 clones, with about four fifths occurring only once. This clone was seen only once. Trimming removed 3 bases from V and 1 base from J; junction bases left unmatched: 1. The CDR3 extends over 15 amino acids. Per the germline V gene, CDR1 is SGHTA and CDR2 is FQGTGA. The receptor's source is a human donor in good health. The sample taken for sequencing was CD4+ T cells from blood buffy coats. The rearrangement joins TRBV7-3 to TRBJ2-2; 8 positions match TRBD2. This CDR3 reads CASSFSGGNTGELFF. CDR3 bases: TGTGCCAGCAGCTTCAGCGGGGGGAACACCGGGGAGCTGTTTTTT. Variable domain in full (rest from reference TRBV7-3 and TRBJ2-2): GAGVSQTPSNKVTEKGKYVELRCDPISGHTALYWYRQSLGQGPEFLIYFQGTGAADDSGLPNDRFFAVRPEGSVSTLKIQRTERGDSAVYLCASSFSGGNTGELFFGEGSRLTVL.